This T cell receptor beta chain was found in a study of CD8+ T cells in alopecia areata. RNA, once extracted, was reverse transcribed into cDNA for use as the sequencing template. Repertoires were generated with immunoSEQ multiplex PCR, while TCRdb's copy carries only in-frame clones and drops some. The sample holds 3,500 to 4,500 clones, more than 50% seen once. Findings and limits, study-wide: Persistence during tofacitinib was seen for many expanded lesional clones in scalp and blood. For lesional scalp, especially alopecia totalis/universalis, clonality was higher than in normal scalp. Significant decreases in scalp clonality and expanded CD8+ clones followed tofacitinib treatment.

For this clone: Its antigen is undetermined.

Treatment indicated: oral pan-JAK inhibitor, 5-10 mg twice daily. Sampling of alopecia areata patients yielded lesional scalp punch biopsies as well as peripheral blood. The sequencing used skin, collected at approximately week 36, from a patient treated with tofacitinib. This receptor was obtained from a human donor with alopecia areata.

CDR3 region: CASTPGADYTGELFF. In DNA form, the CDR3 reads TGTGCCAGCACCCCCGGGGCGGACTACACCGGGGAGCTGTTTTTT. V gene TRBV7-3 combines with J gene TRBJ2-2, with D tentatively TRBD1 or TRBD2 (5 bases each). V was pared by 7 bases and J by 3 bases, with 15 bases between. This CDR3 comprises 15 residues. Germline loops: CDR1 SGHTA, CDR2 FQGTGA.